This is a list of T cell receptor beta chains from one sample in a study of blood T cell repertoires in COVID-19. Using immunoSEQ multiplex PCR, the repertoire was profiled, and TCRdb retains in-frame clones only, with some absent. The sample consists of 310,000 or so clones, around 87% of them appearing once. Material for sequencing was peripheral blood. These receptors were collected from a man aged 45-65 years with active or convalescent COVID-19. The CDR3 runs from the conserved cysteine through the conserved F or W. Fields, in order: V gene, CDR3 length, CDR3 protein.

>TRBV4-2|15
CASSQGPGDNQPQHF
>TRBV9|17
CASSLDAGTASTDTQYF
>TRBV28|17
CASRTRAWDSFNYGYTF
>TRBV5-1|15
CASSFNAGGGNEQFF
>TRBV24-1|14
CATSDLEGGETQYF
>TRBV3-1/TRBV3-2|13
CASSSQGAGGYTF
>TRBV28|14
CASSLWTRKNTIYF
>TRBV10-3|12
CAIQGAADGYTF
>TRBV3-1/TRBV3-2|15
CASSQAMGRDYGYTF
>TRBV6-6|15
CASSLGQYSNQPQHF
>TRBV12-3/TRBV12-4|12
CASKGFNYGYTF
>TRBV7-8|16
CASSPLALGNYGELFF
>TRBV5-4|16
CASSLEGLAGNNEQFF
>TRBV16|12
CASSGQIYGYTF
>TRBV28|16
CASSSYTPATNEKLFF
>TRBV9|17
CASSVGPSGGAGDTQYF
>TRBV5-6|13
CASSGDRNTEAFF
>TRBV7-7|15
CASSPGTGVGETQYF
>TRBV24-1|15
CATSDLGQGQETQYF
>TRBV5-1|14
CASSLINTRYGYTF
>TRBV6-2/TRBV6-3|14
CASSYGVGGISQYF
>TRBV5-1|15
CASKISGSSYNEQFF
>TRBV5-1|14
CASSMGQGNTEAFF
>TRBV4-3|16
CASSQGIRLATDTQYF
>TRBV28|13
CASSPTGNQPQHF
>TRBV11-3|13
CASSLGAATEAFF
>TRBV5-1|14
CASSQGGVGTEAFF
>TRBV5-1|17
CASSPGLAGGEGETQYF
>TRBV10-3|14
CAISESRGSDTQYF
>TRBV29-1|13
CSVATGLSYGYTF
>TRBV6-1|16
CASSAPGFSLFTEAFF
>TRBV5-6|15
CASSWEQGFGETQYF
>TRBV18|15
CASSPGQGGYQPQHF
>TRBV7-3|16
CASSQWTSGSTGELFF
>TRBV29-1|13
CSVIGASAYEQYF
>TRBV28|15
CASSPSRLGRSEQYF
>TRBV28|15
CASSLGGEGSYEQYF
>TRBV19|14
CASSKPGQGYEQYF
>TRBV5-8|15
CASSPGTGFGNTIYF
>TRBV7-2|14
CASSSDRGAYEQYF
>TRBV5-1|17
CASSLDSGDSTAYEQYF
>TRBV18|15
CASSPRSGSTDTQYF
>TRBV18|17
CASSPRTGGSGANVLTF